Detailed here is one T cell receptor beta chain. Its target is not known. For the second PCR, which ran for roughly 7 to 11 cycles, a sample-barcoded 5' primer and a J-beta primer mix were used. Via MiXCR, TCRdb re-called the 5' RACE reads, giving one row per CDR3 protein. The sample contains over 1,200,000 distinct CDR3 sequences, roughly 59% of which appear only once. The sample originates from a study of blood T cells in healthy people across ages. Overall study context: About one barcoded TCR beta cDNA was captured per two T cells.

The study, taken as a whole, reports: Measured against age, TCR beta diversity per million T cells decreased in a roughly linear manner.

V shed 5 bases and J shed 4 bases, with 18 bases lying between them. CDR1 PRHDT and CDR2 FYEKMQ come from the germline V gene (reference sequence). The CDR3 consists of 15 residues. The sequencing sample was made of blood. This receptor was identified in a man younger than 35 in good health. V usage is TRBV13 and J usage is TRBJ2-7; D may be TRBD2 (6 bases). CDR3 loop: CASSPREAGGYEQYF. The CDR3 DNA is TGTGCCAGCAGCCCCCGGGAAGCGGGTGGGTACGAGCAGTACTTC.